Included here is one T cell receptor beta chain sequence, with context. The antigen remains unidentified. This entry is derived from a study of cytomegalovirus exposure and HLA in healthy donors. Broader study findings: A previous analysis found most TCR beta V segments productive roughly 87% or roughly 30% of the time. Most likely, a cluster of highly shared sequence variants arose as a sequencing artifact.

The PCR had 60 Vbeta and 13 Jbeta primers. Libraries were prepared by immunoSEQ multiplex PCR; TCRdb keeps only in-frame clonotypes and omits some of them. Its table lists 100,000 to 150,000 clones. CDR3 length equals 15 residues. Per the germline V gene, CDR1 is WSHSY and CDR2 is SAAADI. V gave up 7 bases and J gave up 4 bases; unmatched junction bases: 11. Sequenced material: PBMCs. The source is a man aged 40-49 years in good health and CMV-seronegative. The chain employs TRBV10-2 and TRBJ2-5; 8 bases match TRBD2. CDR3 sequence: CASKVTGGTGETQYF. The CDR3 DNA is TGCGCCAGCAAGGTAACGGGAGGGACGGGAGAGACCCAGTACTTC.